Presented here are 5 T cell receptor beta chains from one specimen sequenced in a study of blood T cell repertoires in COVID-19. Some clones are missing from TCRdb's copy, which holds only in-frame ones; the method was immunoSEQ multiplex PCR. Here the sample spans under 70,000 clones, approximately 90% being singletons. Sequencing input: PBMCs or T cells enriched from blood (not recorded which). The receptors originated from a woman aged 40-49 years who had recovered from COVID-19.

V gene TRBV2 combines with J gene TRBJ1-2; 9 bases line up with TRBD1. Germline V gives CDR1 SNHLY, CDR2 FYNNEI. This CDR3 has 12 residues. Trimming took 9 bases from V and 5 from J; bases not matched to a gene: 4. The CDR3 region is CARGDREYGYTF. In DNA, the CDR3 is TGTGCCAGAGGGGACAGGGAATATGGCTACACCTTC.

The rearrangement uses TRBV29-1 and TRBJ1-1; TRBD1 might be the D (5 bases). Germline CDR1 SQVTM, CDR2 ANQGSEA. CDR3 length equals 12 residues. The V end was cut by 8 bases, the J end by 5 bases, with 15 bases between. In nucleotides, the CDR3 is TGCAGCTCTGGCAGGGAGGGGACTGAAGCTTTCTTT. The encoded protein is CSSGREGTEAFF.

The V and J genes are TRBV5-1 and TRBJ1-2, with D tentatively TRBD1 (5 bases). Germline values: CDR1 SGHRS, CDR2 YFSETQ. The CDR3 covers 14 residues. Trimming cost V 3 bases and J 6 bases, with 15 bases left between them. This CDR3 is CASSSTGGEDGYTF. The DNA of the CDR3 is TGCGCCAGCAGCTCAACAGGTGGGGAGGATGGCTACACCTTC.

The genes are TRBV4-1 and TRBJ2-3, with 7 bases aligning to TRBD2. The J segment lost 0 bases and the V segment lost 1 base, leaving 4 bases of the junction unmatched. CDR3 length: 16 amino acids. Germline-derived CDR1 and CDR2 are MGHRA and YSYEKL. The CDR3 is CASSQGGRASTDTQYF. CDR3 DNA sequence: TGCGCCAGCAGCCAAGGGGGGAGGGCTAGCACAGATACGCAGTATTTT.

The rearrangement links TRBV3-1 (or the pseudogene TRBV3-2) to TRBJ1-1; D remains ambiguous. Per germline, CDR1 LGHDT and CDR2 YNNKEL (reference sequence). This CDR3 is built from 13 residues. The V gene lost 4 bases and the J gene lost 6 bases, with 12 bases spanning the gap. The DNA of the CDR3 is TGTGCCAGCAGCCCGAATGAGATCCCTGAAGCTTTCTTT. Its translation is CASSPNEIPEAFF.